The subject of this entry is one TCR beta chain. This clone was picked up one time. Its antigen is unknown. There are no base qualities to consult, and no much larger clone falls within one base. Frozen genomic DNA underwent high-throughput TCRbeta CDR3 sequencing by immunoSEQ, including PCR amplification, mapping, bias correction and internal controls. Per the original workflow: Only productive rearrangements were retained, with each unique TCRbeta sequence defined by its CDR3 nucleotide sequence together with its V and J gene. A sequence counted as donor-reactive only if the sequence showed at least 5-fold expansion in CFSE-low cells compared with unstimulated pre-transplant cells and had a frequency of at least 0.01%. Minimum frequency thresholds were set for each subject based on the unstimulated sample with the lowest template count, ensuring at least 90% detection power. Jensen-Shannon divergence between the top 1000 TCRbeta sequences after and before transplant was used to measure repertoire turnover. Two-sided Fisher's exact tests were used to test for changes in how often donor-reactive sequences were detected. This immuneACCESS table, as held by TCRdb, lists in-frame sequences with V and J called but not all clones. Of the missing ones, under half trace to an unresolved V gene in checked studies; the others have no known cause. V, J and clone size are taken as reported in that table, and D and trimming were inferred from the DNA itself. The sample includes under 55,000 clones, with just over 85% observed a single time. Together, the top ten hold about 2.5% of the sample.

Thawed unstimulated PBMCs were stained for CD3, CD4 and CD8 and FACS-sorted into CD3+CD4+ and CD3+CD8+ populations. Randomization to immunosuppression withdrawal applied to every one of the 8 studied subjects. The Qiagen DNeasy Blood and Tissue Kit was used to isolate genomic DNA. The source of the sample is a study of T cell clones after liver transplantation (dated by TCRdb to about 2019). Turning to the overall study: The samples were obtained from ITN030ST, a randomized trial that attempted immunosuppression withdrawal within 2 years after liver transplantation. Until randomization at 12-24 months post-transplant, subjects were given standard immunosuppression, with no induction therapy. Of the 8 liver transplant recipients making up the studied cohort, 3 were classified as tolerant and 5 as non-tolerant. Of the eight recipients, a few were HCV-positive, while the remaining recipients had been transplanted for non-autoimmune, non-viral indications. Blood samples were collected pre-transplant, then pre-randomization ahead of withdrawal, and finally post-randomization once withdrawal had either been completed or failed. Tolerance meant complete immunosuppression withdrawal for at least one year without liver enzymes rising beyond twice the upper limit of normal. Donor-reactive T cell clones were identified using TCRbeta sequencing after a pre-transplant mixed lymphocyte reaction and were then followed in post-transplant blood. As an antigen-independent comparator for the donor-reactive sequences, third party-reactive TCRbeta sequences from pre-transplant MLRs were identified as well.

Findings and caveats that apply to the study as a whole: Because of small, heterogeneous patient numbers and non-standardized post-transplant time points, the conclusions were only preliminary. Once repertoire turnover was taken into account, donor-reactive detection showed a significant reduction for CD4 in 7 of 8 subjects and for CD8 in 8 of 8. In 5 of 8 subjects, regardless of tolerance or HCV status, circulating donor-reactive CD4 TCRbeta sequences dropped significantly post-transplant. A greater decline was seen for donor-reactive sequences than for third party-reactive sequences, suggesting partial antigen-specific deletion unrelated to withdrawal success. Low numbers of available donor cells limited the measurable donor-reactive repertoire in a couple of subjects. Because allograft tissue specimens were not available, migration of donor-reactive T cells into the graft, rather than deletion, may have occurred.

The sequence derives from a human patient who received a liver transplant. Following a transplant, some T cells may be graft donor cells, not patient cells. Sequenced material: CD4+ T cells from blood, taken 24 months after liver transplant.

The CDR3 has the sequence CASSVGLGGANVLTF. Read as DNA, the sequence is TGTGCCAGCAGCGTAGGGTTGGGTGGGGCCAACGTCCTGACTTTC. The V and J segments used are TRBV9 and TRBJ2-6, with an unclear D gene assignment. Via the germline V gene, CDR1 is SGDLS and CDR2 YYNGEE. The CDR3, cysteine through phenylalanine, is 15 amino acids long. This entry keeps only the CDR3 DNA: 45 bases, framed from base 1. Between the V and J ends, shortened by 0 bases and 3 bases respectively, the junction contains 7 bases.